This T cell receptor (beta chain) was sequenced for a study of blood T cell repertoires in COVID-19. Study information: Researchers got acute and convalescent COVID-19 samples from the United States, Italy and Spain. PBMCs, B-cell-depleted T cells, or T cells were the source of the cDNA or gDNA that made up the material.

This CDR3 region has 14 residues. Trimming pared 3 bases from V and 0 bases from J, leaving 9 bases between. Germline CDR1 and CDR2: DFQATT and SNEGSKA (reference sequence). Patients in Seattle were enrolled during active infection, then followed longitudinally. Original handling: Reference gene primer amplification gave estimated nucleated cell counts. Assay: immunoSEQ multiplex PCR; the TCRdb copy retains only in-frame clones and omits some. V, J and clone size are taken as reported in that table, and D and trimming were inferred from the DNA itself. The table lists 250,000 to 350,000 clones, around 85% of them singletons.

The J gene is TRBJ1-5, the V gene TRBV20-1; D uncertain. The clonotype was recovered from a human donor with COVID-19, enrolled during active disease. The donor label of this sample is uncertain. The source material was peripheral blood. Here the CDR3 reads CSASRQPSNQPQHF. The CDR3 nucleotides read TGCAGTGCTAGTCGACAACCTAGCAATCAGCCCCAGCATTTT.